The clone carrying this TCR beta chain has a handful of counts. These data come from a study of neurological immune-mediated disorders. The V end was cut by 0 bases, the J end by 8 bases, with 17 bases between. The CDR3 contains 15 residues. Germline lookup yields CDR1 SGHAT and CDR2 FQNNGV. The cDNA came from 5'RACE, which used 10-nucleotide random UMIs. MiXCR was run by TCRdb on the 5' RACE reads, yielding one entry per CDR3 protein. In the table there are tens of thousands of distinct CDR3 sequences, about 5.1% of which are singletons. It was from 2 million PBMCs stored at -80 C that the unsorted libraries were obtained.

This chain uses TRBV11-2 with TRBJ2-7, with D perhaps matching TRBD1 or TRBD2 (5 bases each). This sequence originates from a woman between 65 and 79 years old with multiple sclerosis. Source material: PBMCs. CDR3 nucleotide sequence: TGTGCCAGCAGCTTAGAGGGACGAGGGATGGGGCAGCAGTACTTC. Translating gives CASSLEGRGMGQQYF.